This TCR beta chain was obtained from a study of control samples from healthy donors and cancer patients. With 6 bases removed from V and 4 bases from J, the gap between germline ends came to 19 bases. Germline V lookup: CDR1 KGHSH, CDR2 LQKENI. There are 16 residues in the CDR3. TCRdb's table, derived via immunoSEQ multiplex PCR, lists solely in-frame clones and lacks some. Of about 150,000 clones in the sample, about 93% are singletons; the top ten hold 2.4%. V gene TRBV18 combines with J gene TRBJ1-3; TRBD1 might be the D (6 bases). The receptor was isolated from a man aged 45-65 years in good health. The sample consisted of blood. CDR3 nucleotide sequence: TGTGCCAGCTCGCCAATTGGGGGGCCCCTCGGAAACACCATATATTTT. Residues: CASSPIGGPLGNTIYF.